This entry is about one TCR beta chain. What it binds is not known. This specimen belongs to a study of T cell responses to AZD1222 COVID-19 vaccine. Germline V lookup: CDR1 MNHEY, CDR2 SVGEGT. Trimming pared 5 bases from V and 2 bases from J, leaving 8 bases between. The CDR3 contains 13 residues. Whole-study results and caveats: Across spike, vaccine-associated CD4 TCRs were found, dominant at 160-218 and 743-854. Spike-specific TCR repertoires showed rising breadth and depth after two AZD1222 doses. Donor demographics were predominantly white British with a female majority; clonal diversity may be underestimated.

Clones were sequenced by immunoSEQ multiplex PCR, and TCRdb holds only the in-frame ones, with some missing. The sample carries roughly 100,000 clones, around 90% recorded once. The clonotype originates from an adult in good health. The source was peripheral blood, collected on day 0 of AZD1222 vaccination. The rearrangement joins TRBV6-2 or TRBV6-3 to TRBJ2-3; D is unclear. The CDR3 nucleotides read TGTGCCAGCAGTCGTAGACTCACAGATACGCAGTATTTT. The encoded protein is CASSRRLTDTQYF.